These 17 T cell receptor beta chains share one sample of origin, sequenced in a study of spatial heterogeneity in lung cancer (dated by TCRdb to the late 2010s). The intended sense of this specimen's time point label: sample taken at primary tumor resection. Receptor amplification or capture employed 5' RACE. Reads for this sample came from a NextSeq 500. TCRdb trimmed public reads at Q25 via fastp, called clones via MiXCR and kept in-frame beta chains. Each record represents a unique CDR3 protein, reported with the most common genes and DNA among its rows. This sample has about 92,000 distinct CDR3 sequences in its table, and 10% to 15% of those were observed once. Over 40% of the sample rests with the top ten. Sequencing used PBMCs, obtained at surgery. These receptors were collected from a male donor with early-stage non-small cell lung cancer.

The chain employs TRBV7-3 and TRBJ2-5; 7 bases are shared with TRBD1. Unmatched junction bases numbered 7, after V lost 2 bases and J lost 7 bases. Germline assignment: CDR1 SGHTA and CDR2 FQGTGA. This CDR3 has 14 residues. CDR3 nucleotide sequence: TGTGCCAGCAGCTTAGGGACAGCTGCGGGGACCCAGTACTTC. Protein: CASSLGTAAGTQYF.

This sequence joins TRBV6-2 or TRBV6-3 and TRBJ1-5; TRBD1 aligns across 8 bases. CDR3 length: 16 amino acids. Germline CDR1 and CDR2: MNHEY and SVGEGT. V dropped 5 bases and J dropped 5; count of bases not matched to a gene: 11. The CDR3 sequence: CASSTDRARSDQPQHF. The CDR3, as DNA: TGTGCCAGCAGTACGGACAGGGCGAGGAGCGATCAGCCCCAGCATTTT.

The CDR3 DNA reads TGTGCCAGCAGCTTAAGGGGCCGGAACTTCGAACAAGAGACCCAGTACTTC. This codes for CASSLRGRNFEQETQYF. The chain links TRBV7-3 to TRBJ2-5; tentative D call: TRBD1 (5 bases). The germline V gene encodes CDR1 SGHTA and CDR2 FQGTGA. The ends were cut back, 1 base at V and 2 bases at J, with 17 bases in the middle. The CDR3 covers 17 residues.

This chain joins TRBV27 and TRBJ1-6; D is undetermined. The V and J ends lost 7 bases and 7 bases respectively, with 8 bases between them. Germline V CDR1 and CDR2: MNHEY, SMNVEV (reference sequence). The CDR3 runs to 12 residues. The CDR3, as DNA: TGTGCCAGCACCTTTGAAAATTCACCCCTCCACTTT. Translating gives CASTFENSPLHF.

The sample holds a few counts of this clonotype. The chain employs TRBV7-2 and TRBJ2-2; TRBD1 aligns across 8 bases. Trimming removed 5 bases from V and 5 bases from J; junction bases left unmatched: 7. The CDR3 runs to 15 residues. CDR1 is SGHTA, CDR2 FQGNSA, per germline. The CDR3 loop is CASSPQGAVTGELFF. For the CDR3, the DNA is TGTGCCAGCAGCCCGCAGGGGGCGGTGACCGGGGAGCTGTTTTTT.

This clonotype was observed many times. This chain connects TRBV9 to TRBJ2-1, with 9 bases lining up with TRBD2. V lost 2 bases to trimming and J lost 6 bases; unmatched junction nucleotides: 0. Germline CDR1 SGDLS, CDR2 YYNGEE. The CDR3 extends over 13 amino acids. Here the CDR3 DNA reads TGTGCCAGCAGCGTGGGACTAGCCAATGAGCAGTTCTTC. Translating it yields CASSVGLANEQFF.

This clonotype has a handful of counts. The V call is TRBV10-2, the J call TRBJ2-2; 9 positions match TRBD2. This CDR3 contains 14 residues. With V trimmed by 8 bases and J by 7 bases, 8 bases remained unmatched. CDR1 WSHSY and CDR2 SAAADI come from the germline V gene. The CDR3 DNA sequence: TGCGCCAGCGCCGCAGCGGGGGGTGGCGGGGAGCTGTTTTTT. Its translation is CASAAAGGGGELFF.

As to this clonotype: Possible read error: a much larger clone is one base away. The chain couples TRBV6-6 to TRBJ1-1, with a weak D call TRBD1 (5 bases). The CDR3 has 15 residues. V lost 2 bases to trimming and J lost 4 bases, with 14 bases between them. From germline, CDR1 is MNHNY and CDR2 SVGAGI (reference sequence). The CDR3 protein is CASSYAMAGFTEAFF. CDR3 coding DNA: TGTGCCAGCAGTTACGCGATGGCAGGGTTCACTGAAGCTTTCTTT.

This clonotype was seen only a few times. The rearrangement uses TRBV12-3 or TRBV12-4 and TRBJ2-2, with D possibly matching TRBD1 (5 bases). CDR3 length equals 13 residues. Trimming cost V 6 bases and J 7 bases, with 12 bases left between them. The CDR3 protein is CASRKQDNGELFF. CDR3 DNA sequence: TGTGCCAGCAGGAAACAGGATAACGGGGAGCTGTTTTTT.

This clonotype was found a few times. V is TRBV12-3 or TRBV12-4 and J is TRBJ1-2; 8 positions agree with TRBD1. V lost 6 bases and J lost 4; bases outside the gene matches: 7. The CDR3 sequence is 14 residues long. The CDR3 here is CASSPRQGPYGYTF. The CDR3 nucleotides read TGTGCCAGCAGCCCTAGACAGGGGCCCTATGGCTACACCTTC.

This chain uses TRBV7-9 with TRBJ2-7; D not certain. Trimming took 3 bases from V and 1 from J, leaving 7 bases between them. The germline gives CDR1 SEHNR, CDR2 FQNEAQ (reference sequence). The CDR3 sequence is 13 residues long. The CDR3 loop reads CASSFPGSYEQYF. CDR3 sequence (DNA): TGTGCCAGCAGCTTTCCCGGGTCCTACGAGCAGTACTTC.

Ten or more counts support this clonotype. This chain connects TRBV7-2 to TRBJ2-1; TRBD1 might be the D (5 bases). From germline, CDR1 is SGHTA and CDR2 FQGNSA. V was cut by 3 bases and J by 5 bases, with 20 bases left in between. There are 17 residues in the CDR3. The CDR3 DNA reads as TGTGCCAGCAGCTTGAGGCAGACTCGACAGTATGACAATGAGCAGTTCTTC. The encoded protein is CASSLRQTRQYDNEQFF. The variable domain in full, completed from reference TRBV7-2 and TRBJ2-1, reads GAGVSQSPSNKVTEKGKDVELRCDPISGHTALYWYRQSLGQGLEFLIYFQGNSAPDKSGLPSDRFSAERTGGSVSTLTIQRTQQEDSAVYLCASSLRQTRQYDNEQFFGPGTRLTVL.

This clonotype has more than one count but fewer than ten. This chain uses TRBV28 with TRBJ2-2; 7 bases map to TRBD1. Germline V gives CDR1 MDHEN, CDR2 SYDVKM. Trimming took 8 bases from V and 1 from J; bases not matched to a gene: 7. The CDR3 consists of 15 residues. The CDR3 DNA reads TGTGCCAGCCTTTTCAGGACAGGGAACACCGGGGAGCTGTTTTTT. Its translation: CASLFRTGNTGELFF.

The table lists this clonotype with a few counts. The chain has TRBV7-9 and TRBJ2-1; weak D call: TRBD1 (5 bases). Germline V gives CDR1 SEHNR, CDR2 FQNEAQ (reference sequence). CDR3 length: 15 amino acids. Trimming pared 2 bases from V and 5 bases from J, leaving 13 bases between. The CDR3 sequence is CASSLSGARNNEQFF. The CDR3 nucleotides are TGTGCCAGCAGCTTAAGTGGGGCGCGGAACAATGAGCAGTTCTTC. Combining the CDR3 with reference TRBV7-9 and TRBJ2-1 gives the whole variable domain DTGVSQNPRHKITKRGQNVTFRCDPISEHNRLYWYRQTLGQGPEFLTYFQNEAQLEKSRLLSDRFSAERPKGSFSTLEIQRTEQGDSAMYLCASSLSGARNNEQFFGPGTRLTVL.

At least ten counts were recorded for this clonotype. This chain joins TRBV11-2 and TRBJ2-5, with D perhaps TRBD2 (6 bases). The CDR3 spans 13 residues. Germline-derived CDR1 and CDR2 are SGHAT and FQNNGV. Trimming cost V 3 bases and J 4 bases, with 9 bases left between them. The chain's CDR3 is CASSLEGRETQYF. CDR3 in DNA: TGTGCCAGCAGCTTGGAGGGGAGAGAGACCCAGTACTTC.

CDR3 protein: CASSESWTEAFF. CDR3 in DNA: TGTGCCAGCAGCGAATCTTGGACTGAAGCTTTCTTT. The V gene is TRBV7-9, the J gene TRBJ1-1, with no clear D. V lost 5 bases and J 5 bases, leaving 9 bases between the germline ends. The CDR3 sequence is 12 residues long. Looked up from germline, CDR1 is SEHNR and CDR2 is FQNEAQ (reference sequence).

The chain carries TRBV29-1 and TRBJ1-2, with D perhaps TRBD1 (5 bases). The germline V gene has CDR1 SQVTM and CDR2 ANQGSEA. This CDR3 spans 12 amino acids. V lost 6 bases, J lost 6 bases, and 14 bases lay in between. This CDR3 is CSVRGEAHGYTF. CDR3 nucleotides: TGCAGCGTCCGAGGGGAGGCCCATGGCTACACCTTC.